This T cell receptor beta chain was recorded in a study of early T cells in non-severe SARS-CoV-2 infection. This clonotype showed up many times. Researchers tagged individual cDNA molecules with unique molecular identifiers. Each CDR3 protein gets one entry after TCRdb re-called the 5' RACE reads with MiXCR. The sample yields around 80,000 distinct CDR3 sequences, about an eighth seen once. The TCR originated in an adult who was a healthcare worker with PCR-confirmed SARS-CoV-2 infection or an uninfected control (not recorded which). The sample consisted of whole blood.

The CDR3 DNA reads as TGTGCCAGCAGCTTAGGGCCCAGGTCCAGCTCCTACGAGCAGTACTTC. Its protein is CASSLGPRSSSYEQYF. The rearrangement joins TRBV7-8 to TRBJ2-7; D not resolved. This CDR3 region has 16 residues. V was cut by 1 base and J by 0 bases, with 13 bases left in between. Germline CDR1 reads SGHVS; CDR2 reads FQNEAQ.